The sequence of this TCR beta chain was determined in a study of blood T cells in healthy people across ages (dated by TCRdb to the mid-2010s). For context, the study as a whole: Template switching captured roughly one uniquely barcoded TCR beta cDNA molecule per two T cells in model experiments. For two donors (one aged 18 to 30 and one aged 80 or older), the study analyzed two additional independent replicas of 1 million unique cDNA reads from the same blood draw. Using deep sequencing normalized with unique cDNA molecular identifiers, the study measured how TCR beta repertoire diversity changes with age. Donors of different ages were randomly distributed across sequencing lanes to avoid experimental bias. The donors were split into four age groups: young (average 16 years), middle-aged (roughly 39), aged (approximately 60) and long-lived (about 82). Study-wide findings and limitations: Donor CMV infection status was unknown, potentially confounding age-related changes in expanded clonotypes. Observed TCR beta diversity per million T cells fell roughly linearly with age, and a significant reduction was already apparent by age about 38. Compared with the aged group, the long-lived group had more naive CD4+ T cells, fewer expanded clones and increased TCR diversity, suggesting age selection. The percentage of naive T cells measured by flow cytometry correlated strongly with observed TCR beta diversity. Estimates of total diversity based on one million sequenced T cells were considered lower bounds and underestimates. Bulk unsorted PBMC profiling prevented conclusive comparison of naive and antigen-experienced compartments.

The roughly 39 donors, aged about 6 to 100 years, were systemically healthy Caucasian individuals from Russia. Each donor gave ten milliliters of peripheral blood, drawn into EDTA-treated Vacutainer tubes. Ficoll-Paque density-gradient centrifugation was used to isolate PBMCs, with at least 6.5 million per sample. Total RNA, at least 5 micrograms per sample, was extracted from PBMCs with Trizol reagent. For every donor, flow cytometry on a PBMC aliquot measured the percentage of naive CD45RAhigh/CD27high T cells. Library construction relied on 5' RACE. Instrument on record: Illumina HiSeq 2500. The second PCR ran for about 6 to 12 cycles and used a J-beta primer mix along with a sample-barcoded 5' primer. A template-switch 5' adaptor carrying 12 random nucleotides introduced a unique molecular identifier onto each TCR beta cDNA molecule. At least 2.5 million CDR3-containing paired-end reads were obtained from each sample. All of the RNA was converted into first-strand cDNA using the Mint cDNA synthesis kit, with a TRBC-specific oligonucleotide serving as the primer. Following uracil-DNA glycosylase treatment, all cDNA underwent a first 18-cycle PCR with the universal primers M1SS and BC2_uni_R. The authors' analysis ran thus. Each sample was normalized by randomly selecting 1 million high-quality reads, each carrying a distinct molecular identifier. Instead of being binned into consensus sequences, reads with shared molecular identifiers were discarded. MiTCR, with a Q25 quality threshold and the strictest error-elimination algorithm, was used for CDR3 identification, clonotype clustering and error correction. A nonparametric unseen species model with Euler transformation was used to estimate lower-bound total TCR beta diversity. TCRdb reprocessing: public reads trimmed at Q25 with fastp, clones called with MiXCR, in-frame beta chains kept. When rows share a CDR3 protein, they turn into one entry using the most common DNA and genes. TCRdb's processing, not the study's, gives the V and J calls here. The sample has some 780,000 distinct CDR3 sequences on record, around three fifths of them singletons. The ten largest clones capture 20% to 30% of the sample.

As for this clonotype: It has no known antigen specificity. Qualities for individual bases were not recorded, and no much larger clone is one base off.

Inclusive of the bounding cysteine and phenylalanine, the CDR3 is 15 residues long. The CDR3 DNA has 45 bases and is translated from base 1. CDR1 SGHTA and CDR2 FQGNSA were looked up in the germline V gene. The V end gives up 2 bases and the J end 7 bases, leaving 9 bases in the junction not matched to a gene. Rearrangement joined TRBV7-2 to TRBJ2-7; 9 junctional bases match TRBD2. The sequence was collected from a man aged 35 to 55 in good health. The sample comprised blood. CDR3 protein: CASSLLAGAYNEQYF. The sequenced DNA is TGTGCCAGCAGCTTATTAGCGGGGGCCTACAATGAGCAGTACTTC.